These 5 T cell receptor beta chains share one sample of origin, sequenced in a study of spatial heterogeneity in lung cancer. TCRdb processed the 5' RACE reads anew with MiXCR; each CDR3 protein has one entry. This table holds tens of thousands of distinct CDR3 sequences, 12% to 15% found once. Time point denoted: sample taken at primary tumor resection. This specimen consisted of PBMCs, obtained at surgery. The receptors derive from a male donor with early-stage non-small cell lung cancer.

This clonotype was seen many times. The gene calls are TRBV28 and TRBJ1-1; possibly TRBD1 for D (6 bases). Trimming pared 3 bases from V and 7 bases from J, leaving 15 bases between. CDR1 is MDHEN, CDR2 SYDVKM, per germline. The CDR3 is 14 residues long. Written as DNA, the CDR3 is TGTGCCAGCAGTTTGGAACAGGGTACAGATGAAGCTTTCTTT. Protein sequence: CASSLEQGTDEAFF.

CDR3 coding DNA: TGTGCCAGCAGCGCTCAACGGGCCCTTTACGGGGAGCTGTTTTTT. It codes for CASSAQRALYGELFF. The chain employs TRBV9 and TRBJ2-2, with D uncertain. Trimming stripped 3 bases from V and 7 bases from J, with 16 bases between. The CDR3 covers 15 residues. Germline CDR1 is SGDLS and CDR2 is YYNGEE. Variable domain in full (rest from reference TRBV9 and TRBJ2-2): DSGVTQTPKHLITATGQRVTLRCSPRSGDLSVYWYQQSLDQGLQFLIQYYNGEERAKGNILERFSAQQFPDLHSELNLSSLELGDSALYFCASSAQRALYGELFFGEGSRLTVL.

This clonotype was observed a handful of times. The chain couples TRBV6-1 to TRBJ1-5; 9 positions agree with TRBD1. The CDR3 covers 15 residues. J was trimmed by 4 bases and V by 6 bases; bases with no gene match: 7. Germline lookup yields CDR1 MNHNS and CDR2 SASEGT. CDR3 residues: CASSGWTGDNQPQHF. In nucleotides, the CDR3 is TGTGCCAGCAGCGGCTGGACAGGGGATAATCAGCCCCAGCATTTT.

The chain joins TRBV4-2 to TRBJ2-7; 10 bases align to TRBD1. Per the germline V gene, CDR1 is LGHNA and CDR2 is YNFKEQ. The CDR3 contains 14 residues. V shed 5 bases, J shed 4 bases, and the junction held 5 bases outside the gene matches. The DNA of the CDR3 is TGTGCCAGCAGCGCTTCGGGACAGGGGTACGAGCAGTACTTC. Protein: CASSASGQGYEQYF.

The chain is built from TRBV19 and TRBJ2-2; 10 nucleotides align to TRBD2. Losses at the gene ends were 5 bases for V and 0 bases for J; bases not matched to a gene: 3. This CDR3 is built from 16 residues. Germline loops: CDR1 LNHDA, CDR2 SQIVND (reference sequence). The CDR3 DNA follows: TGTGCCAGTAGTCCAACTAGCGGGGCGAACACCGGGGAGCTGTTTTTT. The encoded protein is CASSPTSGANTGELFF.